This TCR beta chain comes out of a study of breast tumors, draining lymph nodes, adjacent tissues. The study's findings and limits: Luminal-like breast cancer showed significantly higher tumor–nontumor repertoire similarity than basal-like. Compared with lymph nodes, tumors were less diverse; compared with nontumor tissue, more.

Deletions cut 3 bases from V and 7 bases from J, with 10 bases between. This CDR3 is built from 14 residues. CDR1 is SGHVS, CDR2 FNYEAQ, per germline. On this clonotype itself: Its target is not known.

TCRdb processed the multiplex PCR reads anew with MiXCR; each CDR3 protein has one entry. The data show 15,000 or so distinct CDR3 sequences, 60% to 75% seen once. The sequence came from a female donor with breast cancer. Some clones in this sample may be carry-over from other donors' samples. The sample consisted of tumor-adjacent breast tissue. The chain couples TRBV7-6 to TRBJ1-6; no definite D call. CDR3 bases: TGTGCCAGCAGCTTTTCGGGGAACAATTCACCCCTCCACTTT. Translating it yields CASSFSGNNSPLHF.